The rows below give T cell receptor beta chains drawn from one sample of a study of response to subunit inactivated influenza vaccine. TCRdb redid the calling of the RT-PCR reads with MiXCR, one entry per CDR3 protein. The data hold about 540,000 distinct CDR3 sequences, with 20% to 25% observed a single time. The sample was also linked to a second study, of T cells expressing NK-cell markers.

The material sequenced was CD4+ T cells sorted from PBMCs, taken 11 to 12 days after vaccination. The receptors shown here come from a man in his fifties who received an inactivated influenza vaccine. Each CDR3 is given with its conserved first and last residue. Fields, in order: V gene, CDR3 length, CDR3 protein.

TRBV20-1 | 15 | CSARDPAGGAREQYF
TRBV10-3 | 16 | CAISTLALGSYNEQFF
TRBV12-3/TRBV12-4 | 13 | CASRRTGDYEQYF
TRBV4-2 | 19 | CASSHPRSGTSRRGETQYF
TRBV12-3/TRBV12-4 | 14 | CASSLGTPGEKLFF
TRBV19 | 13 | CASSSTAYNEQFF
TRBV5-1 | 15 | CASSFWDRDTDTQYF
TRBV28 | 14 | CASSSTGPLSEQYF
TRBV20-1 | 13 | CSARVPGETEAFF
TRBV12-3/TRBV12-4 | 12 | CASSSPLGTQYF
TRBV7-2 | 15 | CASSLRVLGTDTQYF
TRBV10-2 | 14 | CASSEVYSGNTIYF
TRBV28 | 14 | CASSASGRGNEQYF
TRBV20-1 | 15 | CSASPTEGGNYGYTF
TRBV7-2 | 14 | CASTSGTGTYEQYF
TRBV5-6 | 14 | CASSWGTTPETQYF
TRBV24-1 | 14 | CATSDWNSNQPQHF
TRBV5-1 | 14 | CASRAGRNTGELFF
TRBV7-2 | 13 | CASSLPTDNELFF
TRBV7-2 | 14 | CASSLARDRDTQYF
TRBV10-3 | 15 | CATTYQGQSSYEQYF
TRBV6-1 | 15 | CASSGGAASNSPLHF
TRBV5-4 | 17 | CASSLNALSSGANVLTF
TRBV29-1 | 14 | CSVSLRSSTDTQYF
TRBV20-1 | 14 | CSARYRGQNYGYTF
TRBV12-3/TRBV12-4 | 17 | CASTQSLGNYHNYGYTF
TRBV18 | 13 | CASSRTSGETQYF
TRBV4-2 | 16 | CASSQGSAVGNQPQHF
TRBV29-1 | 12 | CSVEPGISEAFF
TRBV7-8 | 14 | CASSLGVVGETQYF
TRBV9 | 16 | CASSPLGQGTGNEQFF
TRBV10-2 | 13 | CASSDSGAETQYF
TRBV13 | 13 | CASSSRNVSPLHF
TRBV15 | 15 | CATSRGTGGTGELFF
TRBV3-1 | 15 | CASSQDQGSSYEQYF
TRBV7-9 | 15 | CASSYDGTRLTEQFF
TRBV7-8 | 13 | CASSLALEYEQYF
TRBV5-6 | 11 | CASSLAGIQYF
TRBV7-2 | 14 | CASSRWTGKAEAFF
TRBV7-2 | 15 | CASSSWSGGNQPQHF